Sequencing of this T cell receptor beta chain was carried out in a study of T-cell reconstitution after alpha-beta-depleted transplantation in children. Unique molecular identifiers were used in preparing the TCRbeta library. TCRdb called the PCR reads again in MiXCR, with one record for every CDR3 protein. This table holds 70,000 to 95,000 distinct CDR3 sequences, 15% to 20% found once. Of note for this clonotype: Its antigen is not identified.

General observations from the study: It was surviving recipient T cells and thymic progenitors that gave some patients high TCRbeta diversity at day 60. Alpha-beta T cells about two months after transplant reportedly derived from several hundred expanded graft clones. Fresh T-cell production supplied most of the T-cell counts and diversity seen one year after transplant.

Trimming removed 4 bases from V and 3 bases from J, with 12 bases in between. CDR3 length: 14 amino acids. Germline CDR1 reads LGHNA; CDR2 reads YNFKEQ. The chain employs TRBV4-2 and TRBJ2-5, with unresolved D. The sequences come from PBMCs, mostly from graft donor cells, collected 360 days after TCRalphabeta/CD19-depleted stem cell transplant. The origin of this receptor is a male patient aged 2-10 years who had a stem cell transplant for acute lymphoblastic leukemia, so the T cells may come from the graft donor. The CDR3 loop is CASSLVSSEETQYF. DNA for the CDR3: TGTGCCAGCAGCCTAGTTAGCTCGGAAGAGACCCAGTACTTC.